A single sample gave rise to the 32 T cell receptor beta chains below, sequenced in a study of cytomegalovirus exposure and HLA in healthy donors. The PCR ran on 60 Vbeta and 13 Jbeta primers. Data came from immunoSEQ multiplex PCR; TCRdb stores just in-frame clones and leaves some out. The table lists 66,000 or so clones, around 89% of them singletons. Sample: PBMCs. All receptors derive from a man aged 30-40 years in good health and CMV-seropositive.

The chain recombines TRBV4-1 with TRBJ2-7, with TRBD2 matching over 10 bases. This CDR3 region has 14 residues. V shed 4 bases and J 3 bases; nucleotides not matched to a gene: 3. Germline assignment: CDR1 MGHRA and CDR2 YSYEKL. The CDR3 reads CASSLRTSGYEQYF. CDR3 DNA: TGCGCCAGCAGCCTCAGGACTAGCGGCTACGAGCAGTACTTC.

This clone was seen only once. The chain combines TRBV14 with TRBJ2-3; D ambiguous. The CDR3 totals 13 residues. Trimming took 3 bases from V and 5 from J, leaving 9 bases between them. Germline V gives CDR1 SGHDN, CDR2 FVKESK. The CDR3 DNA reads TGTGCCAGCAGCCAGAATACACAAGATACGCAGTATTTT. Translating gives CASSQNTQDTQYF.

The V call is TRBV7-2, the J call TRBJ2-3; TRBD2 aligns across 14 bases. This CDR3 has 15 residues. Germline V gives CDR1 SGHTA, CDR2 FQGNSA. V shed 5 bases, J shed 7 bases, and the junction held 5 bases outside the gene matches. The CDR3 region has the DNA TGTGCCAGCAGCGCGGGACTAGCGGGAGTAAATACGCAGTATTTT. Protein sequence: CASSAGLAGVNTQYF. Looking up the rest from reference TRBV7-2 and TRBJ2-3 gives the full variable domain: GAGVSQSPSNKVTEKGKDVELRCDPISGHTALYWYRQSLGQGLEFLIYFQGNSAPDKSGLPSDRFSAERTGGSVSTLTIQRTQQEDSAVYLCASSAGLAGVNTQYFGPGTRLTVL.

The J gene is TRBJ2-5, the V gene TRBV6-5, with TRBD2 as a possible D gene (6 bases). Germline V lookup: CDR1 MNHEY, CDR2 SVGAGI. The CDR3 has 15 residues. The germline V and J ends were trimmed by 0 bases and 5 bases, with 13 bases remaining between them. The CDR3 nucleotides read TGTGCCAGCAGTTACTCTAGCGGTTCGGTGGAGACCCAGTACTTC. Its translation: CASSYSSGSVETQYF.

The rearrangement links TRBV29-1 to TRBJ1-1; unclear D gene. The CDR3 covers 12 residues. Germline CDR1 SQVTM, CDR2 ANQGSEA. V gave up 6 bases and J gave up 3 bases, with 11 bases separating them. The chain's CDR3 is CSVKAGYTEAFF. Written as DNA, the CDR3 is TGCAGCGTCAAAGCCGGGTACACTGAAGCTTTCTTT.

The chain employs TRBV15 and TRBJ2-5, with TRBD2 as a possible D gene (6 bases). Germline V gene data show CDR1 as LNHNV and CDR2 as YYDKDF (reference sequence). Trimming took 0 bases from V and 4 from J, leaving 12 bases between them. The CDR3 runs to 15 residues. CDR3 nucleotide sequence: TGTGCCACCAGCAGAGATTACGGGGGACTAGAGACCCAGTACTTC. It yields the protein CATSRDYGGLETQYF.

V usage is TRBV27 and J usage is TRBJ2-3; D is ambiguous. Deletions cut 8 bases from V and 0 bases from J, with 12 bases between. The CDR3 consists of 14 residues. The germline CDR1 and CDR2 sequences are MNHEY and SMNVEV (reference sequence). The CDR3 sequence: CASSTRASTDTQYF. The CDR3 region has the DNA TGTGCCAGCTCCACCCGAGCTAGCACAGATACGCAGTATTTT.

This chain joins TRBV5-1 and TRBJ1-6; TRBD1 matches at 7 bases. Germline lookup yields CDR1 SGHRS and CDR2 YFSETQ. The CDR3 loop spans 15 amino acids. Losses at the gene ends were 0 bases for V and 10 bases for J; bases not matched to a gene: 7. Written as DNA, the CDR3 is TGCGCCAGCAGCTTGGCCGGGGACAGATACTCACCCCTCCACTTT. It specifies CASSLAGDRYSPLHF.

The count of this clone is one. This chain links TRBV7-3 with TRBJ2-1, with D possibly TRBD2 on 5 matching bases. The germline gives CDR1 SGHTA, CDR2 FQGTGA. CDR3 size: 13 residues. V was cut by 6 bases and J by 8 bases, with 14 bases left in between. The CDR3 is CASSLATGDEQFF. The CDR3 DNA reads TGTGCCAGCAGTTTAGCGACCGGGGATGAGCAGTTCTTC.

The chain carries TRBV5-4 and TRBJ1-1, with D possibly being TRBD1 (5 bases). This CDR3 contains 15 residues. Trimming removed 4 bases from V and 1 base from J, with 14 bases in between. Per germline, CDR1 SGHNT and CDR2 YYREEE (reference sequence). CDR3 loop: CASSRGGKANTEAFF. The CDR3 DNA reads TGTGCCAGCAGCCGGGGGGGGAAAGCGAACACTGAAGCTTTCTTT. The complete variable domain, with remaining parts taken from reference TRBV5-4 and TRBJ1-1, reads ETGVTQSPTHLIKTRGQQVTLRCSSQSGHNTVSWYQQALGQGPQFIFQYYREEENGRGNFPPRFSGLQFPNYSSELNVNALELDDSALYLCASSRGGKANTEAFFGQGTRLTVV.

This rearrangement joins TRBV6-1 to TRBJ2-5; D not certain. V was pared by 6 bases and J by 7 bases, with 21 bases between. CDR1 and CDR2 from the germline V gene are MNHNS and SASEGT. The CDR3 is 15 amino acids. The CDR3 nucleotides read TGTGCCAGCAGACTTGGCGGCTCTGTCCCTGTGACCCAGTACTTC. It encodes CASRLGGSVPVTQYF.

The V and J genes are TRBV11-2 and TRBJ2-7, with 10 bases matching TRBD2. Germline assignment: CDR1 SGHAT and CDR2 FQNNGV. This CDR3 contains 16 residues. The V segment lost 1 base and the J segment 5 bases; nucleotides outside the gene matches: 8. The CDR3 DNA follows: TGTGCCAGCAGCTTAGTAGGTAGCGGGAGGTACAACGAGCAGTACTTC. Protein sequence: CASSLVGSGRYNEQYF.

The V gene is TRBV5-1, the J gene TRBJ2-1; 10 nucleotides agree with TRBD1. The germline V gene has CDR1 SGHRS and CDR2 YFSETQ. This CDR3 is 15 amino acids long. V dropped 3 bases and J dropped 10; count of bases not matched to a gene: 10. The chain's CDR3 is CASSSATGGIGEQFF. The CDR3, as DNA: TGCGCCAGCAGCTCAGCGACAGGGGGCATTGGAGAGCAGTTCTTC.

This clone was detected once. V gene TRBV7-9 combines with J gene TRBJ2-7; maybe TRBD1 (6 bases). The CDR3 spans 12 residues. Germline V CDR1 and CDR2: SEHNR, FQNEAQ (reference sequence). CDR3 region: CGIQGRSYEQYF. As DNA, the CDR3 is TGTGGGATCCAGGGGCGAAGCTACGAGCAGTACTTC.

This CDR3 is CASSLLPGLGELFF. The CDR3, as DNA: TGCGCCAGCAGCCTCCTGCCGGGACTTGGGGAGCTGTTTTTT. J is TRBJ2-2 and V is TRBV4-1; tentative D call: TRBD2 (6 bases). The CDR3 length is 14 residues. Germline V gives CDR1 MGHRA, CDR2 YSYEKL. V was clipped by 4 bases and J by 8 bases, with 14 bases between them.

This chain joins TRBV7-8 and TRBJ2-2; TRBD1 matches at 10 bases. The CDR3 spans 16 residues. Trimming removed 2 bases from V and 7 bases from J; junction bases left unmatched: 7. The germline V gene encodes CDR1 SGHVS and CDR2 FQNEAQ. The CDR3 region is CASSLKGQGTIGELFF. As DNA, the CDR3 is TGTGCCAGCAGCTTAAAGGGACAGGGGACAATCGGGGAGCTGTTTTTT.

In this sample, this clone turned up once. The rearrangement joins TRBV7-3 to TRBJ2-7, with 16 bases lining up with TRBD2. The CDR3 spans 20 residues. Germline V CDR1 and CDR2: SGHTA, FQGTGA. Germline trimming cut 5 bases from V and 0 bases from J; bases unmatched to any gene: 13. CDR3 in DNA: TGTGCCAGCAGCACCCCCTCCGGGACTAGCGGGAGGGCCGCCTCCTACGAGCAGTACTTC. Translating it yields CASSTPSGTSGRAASYEQYF.

V and J are TRBV5-4 and TRBJ1-2; D may be TRBD1 (6 bases). Germline-derived CDR1 and CDR2 are SGHNT and YYREEE (reference sequence). The CDR3 loop spans 15 amino acids. V was cut by 4 bases and J by 4 bases, with 17 bases left in between. Here the CDR3 reads CASSPRGGRIYGYTF. The CDR3 DNA reads as TGTGCCAGCAGCCCGAGGGGGGGGCGCATCTATGGCTACACCTTC.

The V gene is TRBV6-1, the J gene TRBJ2-7; TRBD1 matches 10 bases. Unmatched junction bases numbered 4, after V lost 4 bases and J lost 4 bases. Germline V gene lookup returns CDR1 MNHNS and CDR2 SASEGT. The CDR3 has 14 amino acids. This CDR3 reads CASSAGTGAYEQYF. As DNA, the CDR3 is TGTGCCAGCAGTGCTGGGACAGGGGCGTACGAGCAGTACTTC.

J is TRBJ2-3 and V is TRBV10-3; 11 nucleotides align to TRBD2. CDR3 length equals 15 residues. The germline CDR1 and CDR2 sequences are ENHRY and SYGVKD. J was trimmed by 3 bases and V by 6 bases; bases with no gene match: 5. CDR3 in amino acids: CAIRGGTSGTDTQYF. The CDR3 bases are TGTGCCATCAGAGGCGGGACTAGCGGTACAGATACGCAGTATTTT.

V usage is TRBV11-2 and J usage is TRBJ1-4; 9 nucleotides align to TRBD1. Trimming took 3 bases from V and 0 from J; bases not matched to a gene: 11. The germline CDR1 and CDR2 sequences are SGHAT and FQNNGV. CDR3 length equals 19 residues. This CDR3 is CASSFLPGTGTTTNEKLFF. The CDR3 nucleotides read TGTGCCAGCAGCTTTCTCCCCGGGACAGGGACAACAACTAATGAAAAACTGTTTTTT.

The genes are TRBV11-3 and TRBJ2-7, with D possibly TRBD1 on 5 matching bases. Germline V gene lookup returns CDR1 SGHNT and CDR2 YENEEA. V lost 0 bases and J lost 0, with 6 bases in between. The CDR3 loop spans 14 amino acids. CDR3 sequence (DNA): TGTGCCAGCAGCTTAGAGACAGTCTCCTACGAGCAGTACTTC. Residues: CASSLETVSYEQYF.

CDR3: CASSQIRREDEQFF. The CDR3 coding sequence is TGCGCCAGCAGCCAAATAAGAAGGGAGGATGAGCAGTTCTTC. The chain recombines TRBV4-3 with TRBJ2-1; D might be TRBD2 (6 bases). Between the trimmed V and J ends, which lost 2 bases and 8 bases, there was a span of 13 bases. This CDR3 region has 14 residues. Germline V CDR1 and CDR2: LGHNA, YSLEER.

The chain couples TRBV30 to TRBJ1-6; no clear D. This CDR3 has 13 amino acids. Trimming removed 0 bases from V and 9 bases from J, with 9 bases in between. Germline V gene lookup returns CDR1 GTSNPN and CDR2 SVGIG (reference sequence). The DNA of the CDR3 is TGTGCCTGGAGTGTCCGCGGCAGTTCACCCCTCCACTTT. Protein product: CAWSVRGSSPLHF.

The chain is built from TRBV7-3 and TRBJ2-1; 8 positions agree with TRBD2. The trim removed 4 bases at V and 0 bases at J, leaving 8 bases unmatched. The CDR3 length is 17 residues. CDR1 and CDR2 from the germline V gene are SGHTA and FQGTGA. The CDR3 coding sequence is TGTGCCAGCAGCTCGGGGGGGGGCGGAAGCTCCTACAATGAGCAGTTCTTC. This codes for CASSSGGGGSSYNEQFF.

The rearrangement links TRBV2 to TRBJ1-2; 9 bases map to TRBD1. Germline V gene sequence: CDR1 SNHLY, CDR2 FYNNEI. After removal of 6 bases from V and 7 bases from J, the junction contained 6 bases not matched to a gene. The CDR3 has 13 residues. This CDR3 reads CASRRTGAGGYTF. CDR3 nucleotides: TGTGCCAGCAGGCGGACAGGGGCCGGTGGCTACACCTTC.

The chain couples TRBV18 to TRBJ1-4; TRBD1 aligns across 8 bases. This CDR3 region has 15 residues. Looked up from germline, CDR1 is KGHSH and CDR2 is LQKENI. With V trimmed by 6 bases and J by 3 bases, 6 bases remained unmatched. CDR3 region: CASSYGQGPNEKLFF. The CDR3 region has the DNA TGTGCCAGCTCCTACGGACAGGGTCCTAATGAAAAACTGTTTTTT.

The V and J genes are TRBV25-1 and TRBJ2-7; 7 positions agree with TRBD1. The CDR3 totals 13 residues. J gave up 12 bases and V 4 bases, and 12 bases lay outside the gene matches. Germline V lookup: CDR1 MGHDK, CDR2 SYGVNS. CDR3 sequence: CASSGVLTGSTYF. The CDR3 coding sequence is TGTGCCAGCAGTGGGGTCTTGACAGGGAGTACGTACTTC.

The chain uses TRBV5-6 and TRBJ2-1, with unresolved D. Trimming shortened V by 1 base and J by 5 bases, and 4 bases separated the two germline ends. The CDR3 covers 12 residues. Germline assignment: CDR1 SGHDT and CDR2 YYEEEE. The CDR3 DNA is TGTGCCAGCAGCTTGCGGGACAATGAGCAGTTCTTC. This codes for CASSLRDNEQFF.

This chain uses TRBV5-1 with TRBJ2-7, with D possibly matching TRBD2 (5 bases). This CDR3 spans 14 amino acids. From germline, CDR1 is SGHRS and CDR2 YFSETQ. With 0 bases removed from V and 4 bases from J, the gap between germline ends came to 11 bases. CDR3 bases: TGCGCCAGCAGCTTGGTAGTAGCGCCATACGAGCAGTACTTC. It codes for CASSLVVAPYEQYF.

The chain employs TRBV21-1 and TRBJ1-1. TRBV21-1 is listed as a pseudogene. This CDR3 contains 18 residues. The CDR3: CASSKASRGGKGNTEAFF. CDR3 sequence (DNA): TGTGCCAGCAGCAAAGCTAGTCGGGGGGGAAAAGGGAACACTGAAGCTTTCTTT.

This clone was counted only a few times. The chain is built from TRBV6-1 and TRBJ1-1; tentatively, D is TRBD1 (6 bases). CDR1 and CDR2 (germline): MNHNS, SASEGT. Trimming cost V 0 bases and J 4 bases, with 9 bases left between them. This CDR3 is built from 14 residues. CDR3 sequence (DNA): TGTGCCAGCAGTGAAGCGTCCAGGGGCACTGAAGCTTTCTTT. It encodes CASSEASRGTEAFF.